This T cell receptor (beta chain) derives from a study of OX40 agonist ivuxolimab in advanced cancers. In the study overall: Ivuxolimab was a fully human IgG2 agonistic monoclonal antibody targeting the costimulatory receptor OX40 (CD134). Intravenous ivuxolimab was administered to patients every 2 weeks at six dose levels: 0.01, 0.1, 0.3, 1.5, 3 and 10 mg/kg. Of the 50 to 55 dose-escalation patients, hepatocellular carcinoma was present in about 20, melanoma in approximately 15, renal cell carcinoma in 9 and head and neck cancer in 9. A male proportion of almost 85% and a mean age of around 60 years, ranging from about 20 to 79, were recorded for the dose-escalation cohort. Patients were allowed to have had prior anti-PD-1, anti-PD-L1 or anti-CTLA-4 therapy, and approximately 40% of the dose-escalation patients had previously received checkpoint inhibitors. Partial responses were achieved by three dose-escalation patients, of whom one had hepatocellular carcinoma and two had cutaneous melanoma. Peripheral TCRbeta sequencing aimed to test whether ivuxolimab altered TCR sequence diversity and caused clonal T-cell expansion. The paper covers the monotherapy dose-escalation part of the phase I ivuxolimab trial, which included N ≈ 50 patients.

The investigation overall reported the following: In partial responders in the 0.1-3.0 mg/kg groups, normalized peripheral clonal expansion was found to be among the lowest, especially among CD8+ T cells. The antigen specificity of the peripheral T cells that underwent clonal expansion was not determined. After ivuxolimab, expanded clones were on average more numerous among CD8+ T cells than among CD4+ T cells. Low levels of normalized T-cell clonal expansion were also seen in some patients who did not respond. At doses of 0.1 to 3.0 mg/kg, clonal expansion of both CD4+ and CD8+ T cells in blood was seen between baseline and week 6.

Note on this clone: Its antigen remains unidentified. Base qualities were left out, and no much larger clone turns up one base away.

The CDR3 spans 15 residues, from the cysteine through the phenylalanine. Only CDR3 DNA remains: 45 bases, in frame from the first base. After removal of 4 bases from V and 0 bases from J, the junction retains 0 bases not matched to a gene. The germline V gene gives CDR1 as MRHNA and CDR2 as SNTAGT. Patients with autoimmune disease history or receiving systemic immunosuppression were excluded from the trial. Peripheral blood for TCR sequencing was drawn from every dose cohort at baseline, at cycle 4 day 1 and at cycle 7 day 1. The samples were drawn from a first-in-human, open-label, multicenter phase I dose-escalation trial of ivuxolimab. Adults with locally advanced or metastatic melanoma, renal cell, hepatocellular, or head and neck squamous cell carcinoma were enrolled in the trial. Before TCR sequencing, CD4+ T cells and CD8+ T cells were sorted from peripheral blood as separate populations. To sequence the TCRbeta CDR3 region, genomic DNA was isolated from the sorted cells. The immunoSEQ Assay was used to sequence the TCRbeta CDR3 regions. The immuneACCESS repertoire file appears here via TCRdb, limited to in-frame rearrangements. These files lack a portion of the clones; in checked studies, under half of the deficit traces to unresolved V genes, and the cause of the others is not known. The sample table shows roughly 26,000 clones, and 88% are seen once. Roughly 22% of the sample is taken by the ten largest.

Sequencing used CD4+ or CD8+ T cells sorted from blood, obtained in a trial of the OX40 agonist ivuxolimab. The chain was built from TRBV6-4 and TRBJ2-1, with 10 central nucleotides matching TRBD2. This clonotype was sampled from an adult with an advanced solid tumor such as melanoma, head and neck, liver or kidney cancer. This receptor has the CDR3 CASSGTSGSYNEQFF. Read as DNA, the sequence is TGTGCCAGCAGTGGGACTAGCGGCTCCTACAATGAGCAGTTCTTC.